This T cell receptor beta chain is from a study of cytomegalovirus exposure and HLA in healthy donors. General study findings and limits: At a 0.05 false discovery rate, a later analysis found roughly 17,000 TCR beta sequences to be associated with HLA alleles.

Regarding this clone: Its antigen is unidentified.

The PCR was carried out with 60 Vbeta primers and 13 Jbeta primers. The protocol was immunoSEQ multiplex PCR, while the TCRdb copy is restricted to in-frame clones and leaves out a portion. The table has around 150,000 clones, 80% seen once; the top ten hold roughly 4.4%. The CDR3 runs to 14 residues. Per germline, CDR1 MDHEN and CDR2 SYDVKM. V was clipped by 1 base and J by 9 bases; unmatched bases: 4. The gene calls are TRBV28 and TRBJ1-2, with 11 bases identical to TRBD1. The sequenced sample was PBMCs. The sequence came from a young man in good health and CMV-seronegative. CDR3 protein: CASSLLGTGGSYTF. The DNA for the CDR3 is TGTGCCAGCAGTTTATTGGGGACAGGGGGAAGCTACACCTTC.